Sequencing of this T cell receptor (beta chain) was carried out in a study of CD8 T cells in ankylosing spondylitis. Study outcomes and limitations: What seemed typical of ankylosing spondylitis blood was a TCR beta motif built from roughly eight highly homologous variants. A subset of motif variants has previously been described in the synovial fluid and blood of reactive arthritis. Clones tied to disease were said to be significantly enriched in matched ankylosing spondylitis synovial fluid.

Concerning this clonotype: The antigen remains unidentified.

From germline, CDR1 is DFQATT and CDR2 SNEGSKA (reference sequence). The CDR3 sequence is 14 residues long. The trim removed 3 bases at V and 1 base at J, leaving 2 bases unmatched. TCRdb called the 5' RACE reads again in MiXCR, with one record for every CDR3 protein. The sample consists of 220,000 or so distinct CDR3 sequences, approximately 20% of them appearing once. The receptor was isolated from a male donor with ankylosing spondylitis. This rearrangement joins TRBV20-1 to TRBJ2-2, with 7 bases lining up with TRBD1. Sequencing was performed on blood, either unsorted or a sorted T cell fraction (not recorded which). In DNA, the CDR3 is TGCAGTGCTAGTAGGACAGGGAACACCGGGGAGCTGTTTTTT. It specifies CSASRTGNTGELFF.